The next 8 T cell receptor beta chains were all read from a single sample in a study of CD8+ T cells in alopecia areata. TCR sequencing used cDNA made by reverse transcription of extracted RNA. TCRdb's copy holds only in-frame clones and misses some; the assay was immunoSEQ multiplex PCR. Of more than 200,000 clones detected, around 66% appear once; the ten largest clones hold 1% to 1.5%. The treatment denotes: oral pan-JAK inhibitor, 5-10 mg twice daily. Sequenced here: CD4+ T cells sorted from blood, sampled at week 44, from a patient treated with tofacitinib. The receptor source for this set is a human donor with alopecia areata.

The rearrangement uses TRBV29-1 and TRBJ2-3; 8 bases agree with TRBD2. The germline V gene has CDR1 SQVTM and CDR2 ANQGSEA. Trimming removed 3 bases from V and 7 bases from J; junction bases left unmatched: 9. This CDR3 is 14 amino acids long. For the CDR3, the DNA is TGCAGCGTTGACTCCACGGGGGGGGCTTATACGCAGTATTTT. Translated, it gives CSVDSTGGAYTQYF.

The chain uses TRBV5-1 and TRBJ2-3; possible D gene TRBD1, 5 bases. This CDR3 contains 12 residues. CDR1 is SGHRS and CDR2 is YFSETQ in the germline V gene. V lost 6 bases and J lost 6, with 11 bases in between. In DNA form, the CDR3 reads TGCGCCAGCAAAGGGGTTGGGGATACGCAGTATTTT. It codes for CASKGVGDTQYF.

This chain uses TRBV7-2 with TRBJ2-3; 10 bases align to TRBD2. The CDR3 has 16 amino acids. V shed 1 base and J 6 bases; nucleotides not matched to a gene: 7. Germline V lookup: CDR1 SGHTA, CDR2 FQGNSA. CDR3 nucleotide sequence: TGTGCCAGCAGCTTAGATCAGCGGGGGGGCCGCGATACGCAGTATTTT. This sequence encodes CASSLDQRGGRDTQYF. The entire variable domain, with the rest obtained from reference TRBV7-2 and TRBJ2-3, is as follows: GAGVSQSPSNKVTEKGKDVELRCDPISGHTALYWYRQSLGQGLEFLIYFQGNSAPDKSGLPSDRFSAERTGGSVSTLTIQRTQQEDSAVYLCASSLDQRGGRDTQYFGPGTRLTVL.

This chain joins TRBV6-5 and TRBJ2-7; D not certain. Trimming pared 7 bases from V and 0 bases from J, leaving 13 bases between. Germline CDR1 reads MNHEY; CDR2 reads SVGAGI. There are 14 residues in the CDR3. The chain's CDR3 is CASTRQASSYEQYF. The CDR3 DNA follows: TGTGCCAGCACACGGCAGGCAAGCTCCTACGAGCAGTACTTC.

V gene TRBV2 combines with J gene TRBJ2-1; D possibly uses TRBD1 or TRBD2 (5 bases each). The V and J ends lost 1 base and 5 bases respectively, with 12 bases between them. The CDR3 has 15 amino acids. Looked up from germline, CDR1 is SNHLY and CDR2 is FYNNEI. The CDR3 reads CASSEGSGLNNEQFF. DNA of the CDR3: TGTGCCAGCAGTGAAGGGTCGGGGCTTAACAATGAGCAGTTCTTC.

This clone was observed a single time. This rearrangement joins TRBV5-5 to TRBJ2-5; D gene unclear. Trimming removed 2 bases at V and 3 bases at J, with 14 bases between. The CDR3 has 15 residues. The V gene's germline CDR1 is SGHKS and CDR2 YYEKEE (reference sequence). CDR3 in amino acids: CASSLRGQQKETQYF. CDR3 coding DNA: TGTGCCAGCAGCTTACGAGGTCAACAAAAAGAGACCCAGTACTTC.

The sample holds a few counts of this clone. This chain connects TRBV7-2 to TRBJ2-3; no firm D call. Germline V lookup: CDR1 SGHTA, CDR2 FQGNSA. The CDR3 has 12 residues. With 4 bases removed from V and 4 bases from J, the gap between germline ends came to 6 bases. DNA of the CDR3: TGTGCCAGCAGCTGGACGGCAGATACGCAGTATTTT. The encoded protein is CASSWTADTQYF. The complete variable domain, with remaining parts taken from reference TRBV7-2 and TRBJ2-3, reads GAGVSQSPSNKVTEKGKDVELRCDPISGHTALYWYRQSLGQGLEFLIYFQGNSAPDKSGLPSDRFSAERTGGSVSTLTIQRTQQEDSAVYLCASSWTADTQYFGPGTRLTVL.

The chain employs TRBV7-3 and TRBJ1-6, with D perhaps TRBD1 (5 bases). This CDR3 comprises 14 residues. CDR1 and CDR2 (germline): SGHTA, FQGTGA. Deletions cut 5 bases from V and 14 bases from J, with 19 bases between. The CDR3 loop is CASSPSDSSSALHF. CDR3 sequence (DNA): TGTGCCAGCAGCCCAAGCGACAGCTCCTCAGCCCTCCACTTT.